This T cell receptor (beta chain) was retrieved from a study of T cells in Graves' hyperthyroidism and ophthalmopathy (dated by TCRdb to the late 2010s). Background for the entire study: Peripheral blood was collected at initial diagnosis, before any treatment. To identify TCR V-J signatures that set the groups apart, the researchers used a discovery cohort of more than 95 patients, made up of around 40 with Graves' ophthalmopathy and some 60 with stable Graves' hyperthyroidism. An independent validation cohort of under 20 hyperthyroidism patients and about 16 patients who later progressed to ophthalmopathy tested prospective prediction of ophthalmopathy. The roughly 100 discovery patients were divided at random into training and test sets in a 7:3 ratio. In several Graves' hyperthyroidism patients, the study also compared T-cell repertoires from thyroid tissue with T-cell repertoires from blood. After sampling, hyperthyroidism patients received methimazole starting at 30 mg daily, and ophthalmopathy patients received high-dose intravenous methylprednisolone. The paper describes TCR Vbeta CDR3 sequencing of 135 peripheral blood samples, made up of around 41 ophthalmopathy patients, over 70 hyperthyroidism patients and some 17 progressor patients. The investigation overall reported the following: No statistical method was used to set the sample size in advance, and investigators knew the group allocation. In validation, the model predicted progression to ophthalmopathy with approximately 70% sensitivity and approximately 78% specificity, a median of around 6.6 months before onset. In cross-validation, a model built on a 13 V-J signature told ophthalmopathy apart from stable hyperthyroidism with just under 90% sensitivity and roughly 83% specificity, and in testing the same model reached 80%/75%. Most expanded thyroid clonotypes (frequency above 0.001) were also detected in blood, suggesting blood repertoires may reflect thyroid immune responses.

This clonotype was seen repeatedly, ten times or more. What antigen it recognizes has not been identified. Per-base quality was not reported, and no clone a single base away is much larger than it. TCR beta CDR3 regions were amplified from RNA transcripts. The first round of RT-PCR for the TCR CDR3 was performed with the HTBI primer set and the Qiagen OneStep RT-PCR kit. The libraries were constructed in a second round of multiplex PCR and then size-selected and purified. Paired-end sequencing of the libraries was performed with 100 bp reads on an Illumina HiSeq2000. The authors' analysis ran thus. SOAPnuke was used to process the raw data, with reads discarded if the reads contained adapters or uncalled bases, had a mean Phred below 15, or lacked an exact constant-primer or identifier match. COPE v1.2.5 was used to merge the high-quality paired reads, and each unique nucleotide sequence was defined as a clonotype. MiTCR v1.1 was used to align the clonotypes against IMGT TRBV, TRBD and TRBJ reference segments. Analysis was restricted to V-J combinations with a frequency above 0.0001, which covered 99.2% of repertoires. A TCS score was defined as the ratio between F50 (clonal expansion) and ExV (chaos), using BLOSUM62-based TCRdist between CDR3 peptides within each V-J. Welch's t-statistics and random forest reduced some 510 V-J features to 13, which were used in a naive Bayes classifier (R e1071). The public reads were quality trimmed at Q25 with fastp and then assembled into clones with MiXCR by TCRdb, keeping productive beta chains. Every distinct CDR3 protein forms one entry, paired with its most common genes and DNA. TCRdb's processing, not the study's, gives the V and J calls here. This sample comprises 500,000 to 750,000 distinct CDR3 sequences, around 16% of them detected only once. In total, the top ten clones hold approximately 7% of the sample.

Stable Graves' hyperthyroidism was defined as the absence of progression to ophthalmopathy over 18 months of follow-up. Hyperthyroidism patients were newly diagnosed, with disease duration under 2 months, and aged 18 to 65 years. Patients with uncontrolled infections, other autoimmune diseases, pregnancy or lactation were excluded. Diagnoses were established on the basis of clinical symptoms, serum thyroxine and TRAb, thyroid ultrasound, and orbital computed tomography. PBMCs were separated from under 12 ml of fresh peripheral blood using Ficoll-Paque density gradient centrifugation. Total RNA was extracted using Trizol reagent, and RNA quality was assessed on an Agilent 2100 Bioanalyzer. CDR1 SGHRS and CDR2 YFSETQ are derived from the germline V gene. From its cysteine to its phenylalanine, the CDR3 spans 13 amino acids. Here the CDR3 DNA is all that survives: 39 bases in frame from base 1. The V and J ends are trimmed by 3 bases and 0 bases, leaving 4 bases between them.

Rearrangement joined TRBV5-1 to TRBJ1-3; the D gene remains uncertain. The sequence derives from a woman under 40 with Graves' hyperthyroidism. The specimen sequenced was blood. The CDR3 region reads CASSWTSGNTIYF. Read as DNA, the sequence is TGCGCCAGCAGCTGGACCTCTGGAAACACCATATATTTT.